This T cell receptor (beta chain) was retrieved from a study of OX40 agonist ivuxolimab in advanced cancers. In the study overall: The patients received ivuxolimab by intravenous route every 2 weeks at 0.01 to 10 mg/kg. Study outcomes and limitations: The 0.1-3.0 mg/kg partial responders had among the lowest clonal expansion.

The assay was immunoSEQ multiplex PCR, and TCRdb's table has in-frame clones only and misses some. The data show some 80,000 clones, with roughly four fifths seen just once and around 25% held by the top ten. CDR3 length: 13 amino acids. The V gene end was trimmed by 6 bases and the J gene end by 6 bases; junction bases not matched to a gene: 5. Germline assignment: CDR1 ENHRY and CDR2 SYGVKD. Autoimmune disease history or systemic immunosuppression led to patient exclusion. Concerning this clone: No antigen is known for it.

Specimen: CD4+ or CD8+ T cells sorted from blood, collected in a trial of the OX40 agonist ivuxolimab. The clonotype was recovered from an adult with an advanced solid tumor such as melanoma, head and neck, liver or kidney cancer. J is TRBJ1-5 and V is TRBV10-3; 7 nucleotides match TRBD1. In DNA, the CDR3 is TGTGCCATCAGCCGCACAGGGGTTCAGCCCCAGCATTTT. This encodes CAISRTGVQPQHF.